The clone carrying this T cell receptor beta chain was seen a few times. Its specificity is not known. The data belong to a study of T-cell reconstitution after alpha-beta-depleted transplantation in children. Regarding the study as a whole: It was newly produced T cells that mostly accounted for T-cell counts and diversity one year after transplant. Reportedly, roughly two months post-transplant, alpha-beta T cells arose from several hundred expanded graft clones. Certain patients had high TCRbeta diversity at day 60, and it came from recipient T cells and thymic progenitors that survived.

It was with unique molecular identifiers that the TCRbeta library was prepared. TCRdb reprocessed the PCR reads via MiXCR and lists one record per CDR3 protein. The repertoire holds just over 950,000 distinct CDR3 sequences, with around 30% as singletons. The length of the CDR3 is 16 residues. Trimming shortened V by 2 bases and J by 0 bases, and 12 bases separated the two germline ends. CDR1 is SGHTA and CDR2 is FQGNSA in the germline V gene. The sequencing here drew on PBMCs, mostly from graft donor cells, taken 360 days after TCRalphabeta/CD19-depleted stem cell transplant. The chain carries TRBV7-2 and TRBJ2-3, with D tentatively TRBD1 (5 bases). The TCR was taken from a boy in the first two years of life who had a stem cell transplant for SCID, so the T cells may come from the graft donor. The CDR3 coding sequence is TGTGCCAGCAGCTTAATGCCAGGGCCTAGCACAGATACGCAGTATTTT. It is translated as CASSLMPGPSTDTQYF.